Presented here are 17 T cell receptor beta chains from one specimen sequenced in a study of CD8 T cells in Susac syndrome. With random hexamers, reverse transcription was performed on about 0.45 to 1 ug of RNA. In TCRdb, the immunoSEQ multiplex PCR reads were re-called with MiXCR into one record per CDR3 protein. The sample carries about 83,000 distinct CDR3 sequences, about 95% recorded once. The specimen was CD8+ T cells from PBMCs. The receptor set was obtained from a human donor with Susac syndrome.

CDR3 sequence: CASSPRDSVSYEQYF. In DNA form, the CDR3 reads TGTGCCAGCAGCCCCAGGGACAGTGTCTCCTACGAGCAGTACTTC. The chain is built from TRBV7-9 and TRBJ2-7, with 7 bases aligning to TRBD1. Germline trimming cut 5 bases from V and 0 bases from J; bases unmatched to any gene: 7. The CDR3 extends over 15 amino acids. Germline CDR1 is SEHNR and CDR2 is FQNEAQ (reference sequence).

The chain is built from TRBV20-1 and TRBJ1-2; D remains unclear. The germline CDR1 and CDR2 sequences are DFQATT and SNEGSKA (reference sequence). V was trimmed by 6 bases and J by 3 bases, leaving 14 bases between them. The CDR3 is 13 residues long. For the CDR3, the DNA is TGCAGTGCCCCTTTGGTAGGCGACTATGGCTACACCTTC. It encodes CSAPLVGDYGYTF.

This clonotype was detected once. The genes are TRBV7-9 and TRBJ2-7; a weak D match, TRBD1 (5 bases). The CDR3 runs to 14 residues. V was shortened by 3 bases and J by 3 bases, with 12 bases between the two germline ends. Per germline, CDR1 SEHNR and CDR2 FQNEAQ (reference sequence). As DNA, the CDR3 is TGTGCCAGCAGCTTCCTGGGGCCAGGCTACGAGCAGTACTTC. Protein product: CASSFLGPGYEQYF.

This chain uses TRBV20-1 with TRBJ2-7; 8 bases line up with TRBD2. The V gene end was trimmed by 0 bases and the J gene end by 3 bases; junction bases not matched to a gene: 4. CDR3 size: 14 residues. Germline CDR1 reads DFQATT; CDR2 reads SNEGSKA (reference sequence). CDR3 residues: CSARDAGRDYEQYF. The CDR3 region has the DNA TGCAGTGCTAGAGATGCCGGGAGGGACTACGAGCAGTACTTC.

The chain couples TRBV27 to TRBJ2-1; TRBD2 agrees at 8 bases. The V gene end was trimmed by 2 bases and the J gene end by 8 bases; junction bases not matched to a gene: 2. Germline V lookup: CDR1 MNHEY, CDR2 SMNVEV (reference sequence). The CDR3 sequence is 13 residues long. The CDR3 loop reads CASSLMREDEQFF. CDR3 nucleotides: TGTGCCAGCAGTTTAATGCGGGAGGATGAGCAGTTCTTC.

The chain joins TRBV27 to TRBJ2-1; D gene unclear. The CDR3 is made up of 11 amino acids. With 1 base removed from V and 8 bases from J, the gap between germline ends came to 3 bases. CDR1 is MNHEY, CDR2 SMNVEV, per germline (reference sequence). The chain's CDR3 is CASSLWDEQFF. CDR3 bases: TGTGCCAGCAGTTTATGGGATGAGCAGTTCTTC.

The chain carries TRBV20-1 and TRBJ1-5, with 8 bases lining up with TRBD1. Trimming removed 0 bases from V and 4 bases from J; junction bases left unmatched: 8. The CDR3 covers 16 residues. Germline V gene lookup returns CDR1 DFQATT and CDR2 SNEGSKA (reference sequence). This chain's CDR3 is CSARDLVGQDNQPQHF. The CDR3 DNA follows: TGCAGTGCTAGAGATCTAGTGGGACAGGATAATCAGCCCCAGCATTTT.

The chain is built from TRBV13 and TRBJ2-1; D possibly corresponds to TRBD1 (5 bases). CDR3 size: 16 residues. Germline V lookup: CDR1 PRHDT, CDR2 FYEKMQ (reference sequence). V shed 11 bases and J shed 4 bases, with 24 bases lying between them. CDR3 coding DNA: TGTGCCTCACATGGGGCCGGGCGGAACAAATACAATGAGCAGTTCTTC. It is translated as CASHGAGRNKYNEQFF.

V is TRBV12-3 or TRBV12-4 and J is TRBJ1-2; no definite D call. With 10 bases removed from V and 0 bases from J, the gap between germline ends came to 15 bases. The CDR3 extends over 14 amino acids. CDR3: CANPSDQANYGYTF. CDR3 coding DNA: TGTGCCAACCCATCCGACCAAGCTAACTATGGCTACACCTTC.

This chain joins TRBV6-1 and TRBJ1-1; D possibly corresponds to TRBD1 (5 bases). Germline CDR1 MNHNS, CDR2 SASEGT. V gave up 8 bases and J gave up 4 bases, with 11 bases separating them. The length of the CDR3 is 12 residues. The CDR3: CASDNGGTEAFF. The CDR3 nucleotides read TGTGCCAGCGATAACGGGGGCACTGAAGCTTTCTTT.

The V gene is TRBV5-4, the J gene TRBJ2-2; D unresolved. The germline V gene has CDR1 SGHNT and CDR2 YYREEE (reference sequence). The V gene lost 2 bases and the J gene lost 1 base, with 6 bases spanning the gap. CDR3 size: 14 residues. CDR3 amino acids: CASSFTENTGELFF. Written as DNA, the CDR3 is TGTGCCAGCAGCTTTACAGAGAACACCGGGGAGCTGTTTTTT.

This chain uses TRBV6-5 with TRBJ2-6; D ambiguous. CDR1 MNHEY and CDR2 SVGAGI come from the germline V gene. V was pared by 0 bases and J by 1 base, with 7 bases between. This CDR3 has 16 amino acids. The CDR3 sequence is CASSYSMGSGANVLTF. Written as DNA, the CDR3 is TGTGCCAGCAGTTACTCGATGGGTTCTGGGGCCAACGTCCTGACTTTC.

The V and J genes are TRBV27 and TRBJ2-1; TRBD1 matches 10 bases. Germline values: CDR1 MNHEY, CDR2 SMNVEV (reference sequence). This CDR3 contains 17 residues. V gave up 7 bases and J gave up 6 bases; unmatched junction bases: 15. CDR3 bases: TGTGCCAGCAATGGGAACATGGGGACAGGGGTTCTCAATGAGCAGTTCTTC. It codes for CASNGNMGTGVLNEQFF.

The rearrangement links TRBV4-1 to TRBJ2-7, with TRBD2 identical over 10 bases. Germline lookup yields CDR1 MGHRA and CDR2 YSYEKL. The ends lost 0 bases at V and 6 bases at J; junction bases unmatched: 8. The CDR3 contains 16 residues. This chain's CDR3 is CASSQDSRLAGAEQYF. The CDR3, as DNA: TGCGCCAGCAGCCAAGACTCTAGGCTAGCGGGAGCCGAGCAGTACTTC.

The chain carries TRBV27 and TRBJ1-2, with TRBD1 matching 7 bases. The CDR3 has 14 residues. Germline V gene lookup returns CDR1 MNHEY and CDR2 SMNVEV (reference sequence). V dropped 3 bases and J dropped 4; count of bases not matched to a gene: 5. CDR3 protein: CASSFQGGGYGYTF. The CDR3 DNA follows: TGTGCCAGCAGTTTCCAGGGGGGGGGCTATGGCTACACCTTC.

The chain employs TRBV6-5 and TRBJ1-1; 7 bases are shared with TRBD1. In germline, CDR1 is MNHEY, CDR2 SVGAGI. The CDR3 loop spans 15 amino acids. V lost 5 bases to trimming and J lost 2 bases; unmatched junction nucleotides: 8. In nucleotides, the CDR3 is TGTGCCAGCAGTCCCCAGGGACAGCTAAACACTGAAGCTTTCTTT. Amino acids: CASSPQGQLNTEAFF.

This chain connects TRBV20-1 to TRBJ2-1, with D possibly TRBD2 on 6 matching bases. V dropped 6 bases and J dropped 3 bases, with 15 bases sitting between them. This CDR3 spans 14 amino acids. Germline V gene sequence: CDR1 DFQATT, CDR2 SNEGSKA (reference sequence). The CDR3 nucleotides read TGCAGTGCCCCCGGGGTAGCGGACTACAATGAGCAGTTCTTC. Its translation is CSAPGVADYNEQFF.